This entry lists 15 T cell receptor beta chains sequenced from one sample in a study of blood T cell repertoires in COVID-19. Only in-frame clones appear in the TCRdb table, and some are missing; sequencing was by immunoSEQ multiplex PCR. Of roughly 270,000 clones listed, 65% to 90% are singletons. Sequencing was carried out using peripheral blood. The origin of the receptors is a man over 45 with active or convalescent COVID-19.

The chain employs TRBV5-6 and TRBJ2-1; D call uncertain. The V end lost 4 bases, the J end lost 10 bases, and 15 bases lay between the germline ends. This CDR3 is built from 13 residues. Germline V gives CDR1 SGHDT, CDR2 YYEEEE. Here the CDR3 reads CASSPLGPREQFF. DNA for the CDR3: TGTGCCAGCAGCCCCCTCGGTCCTAGGGAGCAGTTCTTC.

J is TRBJ2-7 and V is TRBV27; 8 nucleotides align to TRBD1. The V segment lost 7 bases and the J segment 0 bases; nucleotides outside the gene matches: 8. CDR1 is MNHEY, CDR2 SMNVEV, per germline (reference sequence). The CDR3 covers 15 residues. CDR3 nucleotides: TGTGCCAGCACCCCCTCCGGGACAGGCTCCTACGAGCAGTACTTC. Translation: CASTPSGTGSYEQYF.

V usage is TRBV19 and J usage is TRBJ1-3; D gene uncertain. The CDR3 is 15 amino acids. V dropped 3 bases and J dropped 0 bases, with 9 bases sitting between them. Germline CDR1 LNHDA, CDR2 SQIVND (reference sequence). The CDR3: CASSIGLSSGNTIYF. CDR3 DNA: TGTGCCAGTAGTATCGGTCTGAGCTCTGGAAACACCATATATTTT. Full variable domain (rest looked up from reference TRBV19 and TRBJ1-3): DGGITQSPKYLFRKEGQNVTLSCEQNLNHDAMYWYRQDPGQGLRLIYYSQIVNDFQKGDIAEGYSVSREKKESFPLTVTSAQKNPTAFYLCASSIGLSSGNTIYFGEGSWLTVV.

The CDR3 DNA follows: TGTGCCAGCAGCCCCTACCTAAGGGGACTTGGCTATGGCTACACCTTC. Its translation is CASSPYLRGLGYGYTF. The V gene is TRBV7-3, the J gene TRBJ1-2; D is possibly TRBD1 (5 bases). Trimming shortened V by 5 bases and J by 4 bases, and 20 bases separated the two germline ends. The germline V gene encodes CDR1 SGHTA and CDR2 FQGTGA. This CDR3 is built from 16 residues.

The gene calls are TRBV9 and TRBJ2-1, with D possibly being TRBD2 (7 bases). This CDR3 comprises 14 residues. The V end lost 1 base, the J end lost 5 bases, and 10 bases lay between the germline ends. Germline values: CDR1 SGDLS, CDR2 YYNGEE. CDR3 residues: CASSVLGGDNEQFF. DNA for the CDR3: TGTGCCAGCAGCGTACTAGGGGGGGACAATGAGCAGTTCTTC.

The rearrangement links TRBV6-2 or TRBV6-3 to TRBJ2-3; tentative D call: TRBD2 (5 bases). Germline CDR1 is MNHEY and CDR2 is SVGEGT. The CDR3 has 15 residues. V dropped 6 bases and J dropped 2 bases, with 15 bases sitting between them. The CDR3 here is CASSLRGGITDTQYF. CDR3 DNA sequence: TGTGCCAGCAGCTTACGCGGAGGAATCACAGATACGCAGTATTTT.

V and J are TRBV6-2 or TRBV6-3 and TRBJ2-1; TRBD2 agrees at 12 bases. CDR1 and CDR2 from the germline V gene are MNHEY and SVGEGT. The CDR3 length is 15 residues. V lost 6 bases and J lost 6; bases outside the gene matches: 6. The CDR3 loop is CASSRLAGVVNEQFF. Written as DNA, the CDR3 is TGTGCCAGCAGCCGACTAGCGGGAGTAGTCAATGAGCAGTTCTTC.

The V call is TRBV14, the J call TRBJ2-7; 12 bases line up with TRBD2. Germline CDR1 reads SGHDN; CDR2 reads FVKESK. Germline trimming cut 2 bases from V and 2 bases from J; bases unmatched to any gene: 1. This CDR3 is built from 15 residues. This CDR3 is CASSQTSGRTYEQYF. Here the CDR3 DNA reads TGTGCCAGCAGCCAAACTAGCGGGAGGACCTACGAGCAGTACTTC.

About this clone itself: This CDR3 is also generated by other DNA sequences in the sample. This sequence joins TRBV6-5 and TRBJ2-7, with 7 bases aligning to TRBD1. The CDR3 extends over 14 amino acids. With 2 bases clipped from V and 4 bases from J, the junction kept 5 bases outside the gene matches. Germline V gives CDR1 MNHEY, CDR2 SVGAGI. CDR3 amino acids: CASSYRDRTYEQYF. In nucleotides, the CDR3 is TGTGCCAGCAGTTACAGGGACAGAACTTACGAGCAGTACTTC.

The J gene is TRBJ2-7, the V gene TRBV7-9, with 8 bases matching TRBD2. Germline CDR1 and CDR2: SEHNR and FQNEAQ (reference sequence). The CDR3 runs to 15 residues. V shed 5 bases, J shed 3 bases, and the junction held 9 bases outside the gene matches. The CDR3 bases are TGTGCCAGCAGCCGTCCCGGGACTAGTGTCTACGAGCAGTACTTC. Amino acids: CASSRPGTSVYEQYF. Full variable domain (remainder filled in from reference TRBV7-9 and TRBJ2-7): DTGVSQNPRHKITKRGQNVTFRCDPISEHNRLYWYRQTLGQGPEFLTYFQNEAQLEKSRLLSDRFSAERPKGSFSTLEIQRTEQGDSAMYLCASSRPGTSVYEQYFGPGTRLTVT.

This clone was detected once. This sequence joins TRBV2 and TRBJ2-3; 8 bases are shared with TRBD2. The germline V gene encodes CDR1 SNHLY and CDR2 FYNNEI. The CDR3 is 16 residues long. J lost 1 base, V lost 8 bases, and 11 bases had no gene match. CDR3 region: CASSTTLTSGTDTQYF. CDR3 nucleotides: TGTGCCAGCTCTACTACCCTGACTAGCGGCACAGATACGCAGTATTTT.

V is TRBV2 and J is TRBJ1-5; 9 bases map to TRBD1. Germline-derived CDR1 and CDR2 are SNHLY and FYNNEI. The CDR3 is 16 amino acids. The V segment lost 7 bases and the J segment 0 bases; nucleotides outside the gene matches: 7. DNA of the CDR3: TGTGCCAGCAAAGGGACAGGGACAATTAGCAATCAGCCCCAGCATTTT. It is translated as CASKGTGTISNQPQHF.

This chain connects TRBV11-2 to TRBJ2-5, with D tentatively TRBD2 (6 bases). Germline V gene data show CDR1 as SGHAT and CDR2 as FQNNGV. The V end lost 5 bases, the J end lost 2 bases, and 15 bases lay between the germline ends. This CDR3 has 15 residues. CDR3 nucleotide sequence: TGTGCCAGCAGCCCAGGACTAAGCCCACAAGAGACCCAGTACTTC. Amino acids: CASSPGLSPQETQYF.

J is TRBJ1-6 and V is TRBV2; the match to TRBD1 covers 7 bases. The germline V gene has CDR1 SNHLY and CDR2 FYNNEI. The CDR3 covers 15 residues. V lost 8 bases to trimming and J lost 3 bases; unmatched junction nucleotides: 7. CDR3 in amino acids: CASGATGNYNSPLHF. In DNA form, the CDR3 reads TGTGCCAGCGGAGCGACAGGGAACTATAATTCACCCCTCCACTTT.

This rearrangement joins TRBV5-5 to TRBJ1-3; D gene ambiguous. This CDR3 spans 14 amino acids. Between the trimmed V and J ends, which lost 0 bases and 4 bases, there was a span of 8 bases. The V gene's germline CDR1 is SGHKS and CDR2 YYEKEE (reference sequence). The CDR3 loop is CASSLAAVGNTIYF. The CDR3 DNA reads as TGTGCCAGCAGCTTGGCTGCAGTGGGAAACACCATATATTTT.